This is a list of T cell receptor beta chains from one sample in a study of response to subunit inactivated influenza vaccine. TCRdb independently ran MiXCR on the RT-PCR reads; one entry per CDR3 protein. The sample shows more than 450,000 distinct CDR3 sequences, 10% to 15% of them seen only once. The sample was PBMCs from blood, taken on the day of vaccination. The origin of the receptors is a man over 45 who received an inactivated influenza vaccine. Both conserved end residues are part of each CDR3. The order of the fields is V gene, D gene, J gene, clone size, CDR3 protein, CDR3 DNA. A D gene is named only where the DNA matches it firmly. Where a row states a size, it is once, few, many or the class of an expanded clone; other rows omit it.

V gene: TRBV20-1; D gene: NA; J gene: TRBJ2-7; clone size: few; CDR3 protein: CSALVQPRSYEQYF; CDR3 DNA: TGCAGTGCCCTGGTCCAACCGAGATCCTACGAGCAGTACTTC
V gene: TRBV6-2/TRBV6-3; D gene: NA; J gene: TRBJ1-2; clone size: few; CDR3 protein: CASSSAAGRVYGYTF; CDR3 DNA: TGTGCCAGCAGTTCTGCGGCAGGGCGGGTCTATGGCTACACCTTC
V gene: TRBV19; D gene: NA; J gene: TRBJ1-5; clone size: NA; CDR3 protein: CASNGQLNQPQHF; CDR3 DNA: TGTGCCAGCAATGGACAGCTTAATCAGCCCCAGCATTTT
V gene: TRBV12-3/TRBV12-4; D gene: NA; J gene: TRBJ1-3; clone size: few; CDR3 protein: CASSQKTGLRNTIYF; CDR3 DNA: TGTGCCAGCAGTCAAAAAACGGGGCTTAGAAACACCATATATTTT
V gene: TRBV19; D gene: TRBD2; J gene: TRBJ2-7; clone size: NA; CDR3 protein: CASSIGAGTYEQYF; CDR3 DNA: TGTGCCAGTAGTATTGGAGCGGGAACCTACGAGCAGTACTTC
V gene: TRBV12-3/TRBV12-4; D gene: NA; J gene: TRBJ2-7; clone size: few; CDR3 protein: CASTTVGYEQYF; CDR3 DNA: TGTGCCAGCACCACAGTTGGCTACGAGCAGTACTTC
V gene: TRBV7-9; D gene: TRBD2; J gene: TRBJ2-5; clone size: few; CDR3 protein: CASSILADQETQYF; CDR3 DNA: TGTGCCAGCAGCATACTAGCGGATCAAGAGACCCAGTACTTC
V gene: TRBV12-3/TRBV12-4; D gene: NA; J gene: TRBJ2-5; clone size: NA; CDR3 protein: CASSFRPAEETQYF; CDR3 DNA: TGTGCCAGCAGTTTTCGGCCAGCAGAAGAGACCCAGTACTTC
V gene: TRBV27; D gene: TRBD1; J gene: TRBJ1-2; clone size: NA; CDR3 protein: CASSLGTGTGIYGYTF; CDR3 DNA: TGTGCCAGCAGTTTGGGTACCGGGACAGGGATCTATGGCTACACCTTC
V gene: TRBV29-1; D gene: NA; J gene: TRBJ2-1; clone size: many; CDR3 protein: CSVEDGAEGQFF; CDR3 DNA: TGCAGCGTTGAAGATGGGGCGGAGGGGCAGTTCTTC
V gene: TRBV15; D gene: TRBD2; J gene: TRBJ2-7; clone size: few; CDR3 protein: CATSPRPGLAAYEQYF; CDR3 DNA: TGTGCCACCAGTCCCAGACCGGGACTAGCAGCCTACGAGCAGTACTTC
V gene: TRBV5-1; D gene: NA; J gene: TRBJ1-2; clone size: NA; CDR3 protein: CASSLFGVQGFNGYTF; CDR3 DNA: TGCGCCAGCAGCTTGTTCGGAGTGCAGGGTTTTAATGGCTACACCTTC
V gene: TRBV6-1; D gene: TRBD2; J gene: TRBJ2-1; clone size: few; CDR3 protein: CASRKLPSGYNEQFF; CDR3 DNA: TGTGCCAGCAGGAAACTGCCTAGCGGTTACAATGAGCAGTTCTTC
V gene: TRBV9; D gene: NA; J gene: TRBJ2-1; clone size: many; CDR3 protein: CASSVARGADEQFF; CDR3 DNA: TGTGCCAGCAGCGTAGCAAGGGGAGCAGATGAGCAGTTCTTC
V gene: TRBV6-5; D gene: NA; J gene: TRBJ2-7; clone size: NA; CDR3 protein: CASRRGSQYF; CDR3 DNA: TGTGCCAGCAGAAGAGGGTCGCAGTACTTC
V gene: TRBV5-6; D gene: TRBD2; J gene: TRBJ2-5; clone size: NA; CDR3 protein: CASSLGVVAGGIEETQYF; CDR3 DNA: TGTGCCAGCAGCCTTGGCGTAGTAGCGGGGGGCATTGAAGAGACCCAGTACTTC
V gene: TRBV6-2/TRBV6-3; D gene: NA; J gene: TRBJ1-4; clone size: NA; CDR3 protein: CASSLFITGTEKLFF; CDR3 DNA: TGTGCCAGCAGCCTCTTCATCACAGGGACTGAAAAACTGTTTTTT
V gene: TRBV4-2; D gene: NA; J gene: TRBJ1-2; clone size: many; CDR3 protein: CASSQVFRDGHGYTF; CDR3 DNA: TGTGCCAGCAGCCAAGTGTTTAGGGACGGGCATGGCTACACCTTC
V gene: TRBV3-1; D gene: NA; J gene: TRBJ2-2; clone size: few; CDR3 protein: CASSQEVPLAGSGELFF; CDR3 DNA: TGTGCCAGCAGCCAAGAAGTTCCCTTGGCAGGGTCCGGGGAGCTGTTTTTT
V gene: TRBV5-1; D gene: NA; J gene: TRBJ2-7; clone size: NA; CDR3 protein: CASSLGGLKAHEQYF; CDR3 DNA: TGCGCCAGCAGCTTGGGCGGTCTTAAGGCCCACGAGCAGTACTTC
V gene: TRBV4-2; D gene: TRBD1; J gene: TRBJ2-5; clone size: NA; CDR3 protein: CASSQAPSPRTGKETQYF; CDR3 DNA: TGTGCCAGCAGCCAAGCTCCTTCCCCACGGACAGGGAAGGAGACCCAGTACTTC
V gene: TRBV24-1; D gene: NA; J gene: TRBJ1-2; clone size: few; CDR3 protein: CATSDWSGRYGYTF; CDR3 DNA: TGTGCCACCAGTGATTGGTCAGGGCGCTATGGCTACACCTTC
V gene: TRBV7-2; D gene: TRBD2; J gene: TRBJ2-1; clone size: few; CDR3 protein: CASSLMTSGNNEQFF; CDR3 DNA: TGTGCCAGCAGCTTAATGACTAGCGGAAACAATGAGCAGTTCTTC
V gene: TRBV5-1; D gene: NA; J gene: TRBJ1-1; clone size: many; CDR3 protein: CASSLGGTQGTEAFF; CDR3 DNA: TGCGCCAGCAGCTTGGGGGGGACACAAGGGACTGAAGCTTTCTTT
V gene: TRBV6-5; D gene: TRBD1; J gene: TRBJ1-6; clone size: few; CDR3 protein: CASSYSGQGYNSPLHF; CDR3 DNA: TGTGCCAGCAGTTACTCGGGACAGGGCTATAATTCACCCCTCCACTTT
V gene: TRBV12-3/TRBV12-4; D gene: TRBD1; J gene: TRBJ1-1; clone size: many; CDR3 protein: CASSTRGSGDTEAFF; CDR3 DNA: TGTGCCAGCAGTACCAGGGGGAGCGGGGACACTGAAGCTTTCTTT
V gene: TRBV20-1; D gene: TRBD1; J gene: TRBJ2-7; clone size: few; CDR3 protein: CSARELTGQGAYEQYF; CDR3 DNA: TGCAGTGCTAGAGAGCTCACGGGACAGGGGGCATATGAGCAGTACTTC
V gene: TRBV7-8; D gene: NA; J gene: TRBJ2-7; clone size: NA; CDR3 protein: CASSLRGASGQNEQYF; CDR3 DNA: TGTGCCAGCAGCTTAAGGGGGGCAAGTGGTCAGAACGAGCAGTACTTC
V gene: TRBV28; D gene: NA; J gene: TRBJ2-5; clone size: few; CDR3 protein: CASRPSAGLVTQYF; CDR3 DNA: TGTGCCAGCAGACCCAGCGCGGGACTGGTGACCCAGTACTTC
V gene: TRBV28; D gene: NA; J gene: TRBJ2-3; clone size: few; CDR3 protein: CASSPYLSGITDTQYF; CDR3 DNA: TGTGCCAGCAGTCCCTACTTAAGCGGTATCACAGATACGCAGTATTTT
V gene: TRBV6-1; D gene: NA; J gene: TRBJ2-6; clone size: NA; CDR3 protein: CASRPQVAGANVLTF; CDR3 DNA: TGTGCCAGCAGGCCACAGGTTGCTGGGGCCAACGTCCTGACTTTC
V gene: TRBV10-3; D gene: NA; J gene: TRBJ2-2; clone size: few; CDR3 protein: CAISVGRTNTGELFF; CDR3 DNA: TGTGCCATCAGCGTAGGGAGGACGAACACCGGGGAGCTGTTTTTT
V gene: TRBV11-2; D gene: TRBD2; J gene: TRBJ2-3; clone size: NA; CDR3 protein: CASSLRLAGGGTDTQYF; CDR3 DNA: TGTGCCAGCAGCCTCCGTCTTGCGGGGGGAGGGACAGATACGCAGTATTTT
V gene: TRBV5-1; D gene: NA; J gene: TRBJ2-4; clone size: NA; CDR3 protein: CASSSGSEYKNIQYF; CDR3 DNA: TGCGCCAGCAGCTCCGGCAGCGAATACAAAAACATTCAGTACTTC
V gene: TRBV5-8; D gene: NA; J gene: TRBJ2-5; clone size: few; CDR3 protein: CASSLSGIPQETQYF; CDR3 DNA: TGTGCCAGCAGCTTGTCGGGGATACCCCAAGAGACCCAGTACTTC
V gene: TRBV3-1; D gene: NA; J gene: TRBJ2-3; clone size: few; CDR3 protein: CASSPNSGSTQYF; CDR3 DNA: TGTGCCAGCAGCCCGAATTCAGGATCGACGCAGTATTTT
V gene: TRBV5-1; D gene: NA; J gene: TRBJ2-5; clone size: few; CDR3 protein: CASSSAVGGLGETQYF; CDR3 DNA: TGCGCCAGCAGCTCGGCGGTGGGGGGCCTGGGGGAGACCCAGTACTTC
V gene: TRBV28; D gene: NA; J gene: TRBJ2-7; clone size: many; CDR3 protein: CASSSSGKGYEQYF; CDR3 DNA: TGTGCCAGCAGTTCCTCGGGGAAAGGGTACGAGCAGTACTTC
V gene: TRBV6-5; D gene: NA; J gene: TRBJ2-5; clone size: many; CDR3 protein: CASSYSKTSFIQETQYF; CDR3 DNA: TGTGCCAGCAGTTACTCGAAGACTAGTTTTATCCAAGAGACCCAGTACTTC
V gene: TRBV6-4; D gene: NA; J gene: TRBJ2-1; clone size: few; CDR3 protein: CASSESASATYNEQFF; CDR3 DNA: TGTGCCAGCAGTGAATCGGCAAGCGCAACCTACAATGAGCAGTTCTTC
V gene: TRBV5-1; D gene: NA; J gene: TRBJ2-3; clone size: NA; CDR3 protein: CASSWRGEDTQYF; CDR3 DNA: TGCGCCAGCAGCTGGAGGGGGGAAGATACGCAGTATTTT
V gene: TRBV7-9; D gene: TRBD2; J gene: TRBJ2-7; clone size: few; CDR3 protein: CASSRGTSVNEQYF; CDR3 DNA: TGTGCCAGCAGCCGGGGGACTAGCGTAAACGAGCAGTACTTC
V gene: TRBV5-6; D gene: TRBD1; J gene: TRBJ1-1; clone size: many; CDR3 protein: CASRGKLGRNTEAFF; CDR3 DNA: TGTGCGAGCAGGGGGAAACTGGGGAGGAACACTGAAGCTTTCTTT
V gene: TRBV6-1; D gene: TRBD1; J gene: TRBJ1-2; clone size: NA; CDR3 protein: CASRGQGFSGYTF; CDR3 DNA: TGTGCCAGCAGAGGACAGGGGTTTAGTGGCTACACCTTC
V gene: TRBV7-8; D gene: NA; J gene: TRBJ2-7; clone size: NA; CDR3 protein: CASSLGYVEQYF; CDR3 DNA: TGTGCCAGCAGCTTAGGCTACGTCGAGCAGTACTTC
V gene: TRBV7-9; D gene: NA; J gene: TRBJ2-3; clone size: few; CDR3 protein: CASSLSTGWSADTQYF; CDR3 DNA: TGTGCCAGCAGCTTATCGACAGGTTGGTCGGCAGATACGCAGTATTTT
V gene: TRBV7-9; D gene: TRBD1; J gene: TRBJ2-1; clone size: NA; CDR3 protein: CASSSRDSNYNEQFF; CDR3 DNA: TGTGCCAGCAGCTCCCGGGACAGCAACTACAATGAGCAGTTCTTC
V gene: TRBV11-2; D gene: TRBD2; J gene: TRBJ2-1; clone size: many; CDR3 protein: CASSLVSHGTTKYNEQFF; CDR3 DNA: TGTGCCAGCAGCTTAGTTTCCCACGGGACTACCAAATACAATGAGCAGTTCTTC
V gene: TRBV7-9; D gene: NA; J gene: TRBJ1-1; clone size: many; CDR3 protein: CASSLLEAFF; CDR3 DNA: TGTGCCAGCAGCTTACTCGAAGCTTTCTTT
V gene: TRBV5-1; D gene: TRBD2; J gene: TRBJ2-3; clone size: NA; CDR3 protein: CASSPGGAGGTDTQYF; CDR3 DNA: TGCGCCAGCAGCCCTGGGGGAGCGGGGGGCACAGATACGCAGTATTTT
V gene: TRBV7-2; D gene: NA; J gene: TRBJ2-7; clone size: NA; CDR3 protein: CASSGRDTSYEQYF; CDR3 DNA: TGTGCCAGCAGCGGCCGGGACACTTCCTACGAGCAGTACTTC
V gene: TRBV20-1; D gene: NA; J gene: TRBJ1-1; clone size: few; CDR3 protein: CRGALSMNTEAFF; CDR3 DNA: TGCAGGGGGGCGCTCAGCATGAACACTGAAGCTTTCTTT
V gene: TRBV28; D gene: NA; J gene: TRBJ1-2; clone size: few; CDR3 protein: CASSLSGGAVYGYTF; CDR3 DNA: TGTGCCAGCAGTTTATCTGGGGGCGCGGTCTATGGCTACACCTTC
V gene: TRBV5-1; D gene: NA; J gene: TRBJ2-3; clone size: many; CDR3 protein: CASSLSVDSDTQYF; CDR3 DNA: TGCGCCAGCAGCTTGAGTGTGGATTCAGATACGCAGTATTTT
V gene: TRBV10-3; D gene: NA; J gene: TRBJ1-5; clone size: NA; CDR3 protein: CAIGLRASNQPQHF; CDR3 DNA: TGTGCCATCGGCTTGCGGGCTAGCAATCAGCCCCAGCATTTT